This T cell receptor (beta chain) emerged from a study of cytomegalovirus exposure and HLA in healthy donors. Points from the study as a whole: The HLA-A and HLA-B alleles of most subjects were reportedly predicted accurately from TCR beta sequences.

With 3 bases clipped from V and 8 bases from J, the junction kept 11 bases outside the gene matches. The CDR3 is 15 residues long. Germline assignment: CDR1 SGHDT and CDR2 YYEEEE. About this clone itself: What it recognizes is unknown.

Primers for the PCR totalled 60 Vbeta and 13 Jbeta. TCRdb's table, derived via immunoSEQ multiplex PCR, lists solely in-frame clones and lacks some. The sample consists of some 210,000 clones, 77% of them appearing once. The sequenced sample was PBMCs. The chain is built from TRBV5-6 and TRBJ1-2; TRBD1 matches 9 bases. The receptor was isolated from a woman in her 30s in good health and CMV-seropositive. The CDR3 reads CASSSTGTGRGGYTF. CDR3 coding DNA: TGTGCCAGCAGCTCGACCGGGACAGGGAGGGGCGGCTACACCTTC.